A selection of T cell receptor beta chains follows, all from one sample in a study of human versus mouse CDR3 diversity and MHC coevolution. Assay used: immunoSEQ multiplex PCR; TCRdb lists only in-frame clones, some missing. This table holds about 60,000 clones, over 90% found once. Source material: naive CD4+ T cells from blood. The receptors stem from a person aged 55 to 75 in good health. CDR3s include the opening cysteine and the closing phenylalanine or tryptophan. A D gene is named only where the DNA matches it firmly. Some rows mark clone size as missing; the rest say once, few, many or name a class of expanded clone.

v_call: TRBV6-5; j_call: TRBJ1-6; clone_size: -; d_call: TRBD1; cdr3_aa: CASRPDRENNSPLHF; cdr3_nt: TGTGCCAGCAGACCCGACAGGGAAAATAATTCACCCCTCCACTTT
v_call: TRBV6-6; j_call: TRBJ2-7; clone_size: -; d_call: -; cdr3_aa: CASSTQGSLSYEQYF; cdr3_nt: TGTGCCAGCAGTACCCAGGGAAGCCTCTCCTACGAGCAGTACTTC
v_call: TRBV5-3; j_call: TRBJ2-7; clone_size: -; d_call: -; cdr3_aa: CARSLLADYYEQYF; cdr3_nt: TGTGCCAGAAGCTTGTTGGCGGACTACTACGAGCAGTACTTC
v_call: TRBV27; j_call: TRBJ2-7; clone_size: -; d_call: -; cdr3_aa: CASRAPGGGYEQYF; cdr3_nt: TGTGCCAGCAGAGCCCCAGGGGGAGGCTACGAGCAGTACTTC
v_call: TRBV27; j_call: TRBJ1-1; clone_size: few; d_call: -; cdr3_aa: CASSPRLEMNTEAFF; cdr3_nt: TGTGCCAGCAGTCCAAGACTGGAGATGAACACTGAAGCTTTCTTT
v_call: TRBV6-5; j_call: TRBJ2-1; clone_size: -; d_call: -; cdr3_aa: CASHPLGDTTEQFF; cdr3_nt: TGTGCCAGCCATCCCCTAGGGGATACGACTGAGCAGTTCTTC
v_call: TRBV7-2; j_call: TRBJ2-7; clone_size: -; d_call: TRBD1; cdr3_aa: CASSFFGQVYEQYF; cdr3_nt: TGTGCCAGCAGCTTCTTCGGACAGGTCTACGAGCAGTACTTC
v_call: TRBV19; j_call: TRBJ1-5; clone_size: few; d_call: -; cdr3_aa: CASSIDREGPQHF; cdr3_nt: TGTGCCAGTAGTATAGACAGGGAAGGGCCCCAGCATTTT
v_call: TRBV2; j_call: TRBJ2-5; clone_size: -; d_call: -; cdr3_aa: CASGRETQETQYF; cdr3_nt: TGTGCCAGCGGCCGGGAGACCCAAGAGACCCAGTACTTC
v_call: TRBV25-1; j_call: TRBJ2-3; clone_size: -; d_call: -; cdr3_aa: CASSPRYSRTSTDTQYF; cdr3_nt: TGTGCCAGCAGTCCCCGATATAGCCGCACTAGCACAGATACGCAGTATTTT
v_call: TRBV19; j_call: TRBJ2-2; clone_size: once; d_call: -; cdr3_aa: CASSISLEGVSTGELFF; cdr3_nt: TGTGCCAGTAGTATATCCCTCGAGGGGGTGAGCACCGGGGAGCTGTTTTTT
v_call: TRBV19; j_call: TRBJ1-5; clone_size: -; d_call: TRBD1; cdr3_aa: CASSIEDRGWDQPQHF; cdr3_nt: TGTGCCAGTAGTATAGAAGACAGGGGGTGGGATCAGCCCCAGCATTTT
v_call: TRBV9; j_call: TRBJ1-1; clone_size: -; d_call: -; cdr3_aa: CASSVEGGTEAFF; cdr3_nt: TGTGCCAGCAGCGTGGAGGGCGGGACTGAAGCTTTCTTT
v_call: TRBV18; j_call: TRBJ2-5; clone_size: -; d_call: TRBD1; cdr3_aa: CASSPPTPGQGLAQYF; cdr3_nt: TGTGCCAGCTCACCACCTACGCCGGGACAGGGGTTGGCCCAGTACTTC
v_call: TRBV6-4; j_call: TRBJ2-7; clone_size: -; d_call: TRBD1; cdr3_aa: CASSGLQGAVYEQYF; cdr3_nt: TGTGCCAGCAGCGGCTTACAGGGGGCGGTGTACGAGCAGTACTTC
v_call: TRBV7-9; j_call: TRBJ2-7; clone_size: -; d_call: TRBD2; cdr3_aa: CASSSSGSSYEQYF; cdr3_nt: TGTGCCAGCAGTTCCAGCGGGAGCTCCTACGAGCAGTACTTC
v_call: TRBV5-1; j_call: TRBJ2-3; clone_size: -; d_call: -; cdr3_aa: CASSFSVPSTDTQYF; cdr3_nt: TGCGCCAGCAGCTTCAGCGTTCCTAGCACAGATACGCAGTATTTT